This T cell receptor beta chain was documented in a study of beta chain features in type 1 diabetes. Expressed TCRB transcripts were sequenced because the isolated RNA had all been reverse transcribed beforehand. Assay used: immunoSEQ multiplex PCR; TCRdb lists only in-frame clones, some missing. The table shows 970,000 or so clones, with under 20% occurring only once. This clone was counted between two and nine times. The TCR was taken from a woman aged 18 to 35 in good health. Sequenced input: naive CD4+ T cells from blood.

The CDR3 DNA reads as TGTGCCAGCAGTCCGGACGTCGGCGAGCAGTACTTC. Protein sequence: CASSPDVGEQYF. This chain uses TRBV2 with TRBJ2-5, with D unclear. Gene TRBJ2-7 matches the end of the DNA better, so the J call may be wrong. Germline CDR1 is SNHLY and CDR2 is FYNNEI. CDR3 length: 12 amino acids.